The rows below give T cell receptor beta chains drawn from one sample of a study of T cell repertoires in cytomegalovirus infection. One entry per CDR3 protein results from TCRdb running MiXCR on the reads. The sample lists roughly 230,000 distinct CDR3 sequences, 9% to 15% occurring once. The specimen sequenced was PBMCs. All receptors derive from a human donor in good health (CMV status not recorded). Some clones in this sample may be carry-over from other donors' samples. Both conserved end residues are part of each CDR3. The D gene is left open where the match is weak. Clone size, where shown, is once, few, many, or a class for clones that have expanded.

j_gene: TRBJ2-3
v_gene: TRBV7-9
d_gene: -
abundance: -
CDR3aa: CASSLLRDSSTDTQYF
CDR3nt: TGTGCCAGCAGCTTATTAAGGGACTCAAGCACAGATACGCAGTATTTT

j_gene: TRBJ2-1
v_gene: TRBV6-1
d_gene: TRBD2
abundance: -
CDR3aa: CASRVSGGAYNEQFF
CDR3nt: TGTGCCAGCAGGGTGAGCGGGGGGGCCTACAATGAGCAGTTCTTC

j_gene: TRBJ2-2
v_gene: TRBV6-6
d_gene: TRBD1
abundance: -
CDR3aa: CASSSTGARTGELFF
CDR3nt: TGTGCCAGCAGTTCCACAGGGGCACGCACCGGGGAGCTGTTTTTT

j_gene: TRBJ2-1
v_gene: TRBV14
d_gene: TRBD2
abundance: -
CDR3aa: CASGQVAGVGEQFF
CDR3nt: TGTGCCAGCGGCCAAGTAGCGGGAGTGGGGGAGCAGTTCTTC

j_gene: TRBJ2-4
v_gene: TRBV7-2
d_gene: -
abundance: many
CDR3aa: CASSSPTRGRNIQYF
CDR3nt: TGTGCCAGCAGCTCCCCAACCAGGGGACGAAACATTCAGTACTTC

j_gene: TRBJ1-1
v_gene: TRBV7-2
d_gene: -
abundance: many
CDR3aa: CASSLWDSLNTEAFF
CDR3nt: TGTGCCAGCAGCTTATGGGACTCCTTGAACACTGAAGCTTTCTTT

j_gene: TRBJ2-7
v_gene: TRBV6-1
d_gene: TRBD1
abundance: few
CDR3aa: CASSSGQGVMEQYF
CDR3nt: TGTGCCAGCAGTTCGGGACAGGGAGTTATGGAGCAGTACTTC

j_gene: TRBJ2-5
v_gene: TRBV2
d_gene: -
abundance: -
CDR3aa: CASSAEREETQYF
CDR3nt: TGTGCCAGCAGCGCTGAGCGCGAAGAGACCCAGTACTTC

j_gene: TRBJ2-3
v_gene: TRBV19
d_gene: -
abundance: many
CDR3aa: CASSIFGDSTDTQYF
CDR3nt: TGTGCCAGTAGTATATTTGGAGATAGCACAGATACGCAGTATTTT

j_gene: TRBJ1-3
v_gene: TRBV7-2
d_gene: -
abundance: many
CDR3aa: CASSPHGSGGNTIYF
CDR3nt: TGTGCCAGCAGCCCCCACGGTTCGGGAGGAAACACCATATATTTT

j_gene: TRBJ2-1
v_gene: TRBV20-1
d_gene: TRBD2
abundance: -
CDR3aa: CSASGGAFEQFF
CDR3nt: TGCAGTGCTAGCGGGGGGGCCTTTGAGCAGTTCTTC

j_gene: TRBJ2-3
v_gene: TRBV30
d_gene: TRBD2
abundance: -
CDR3aa: CAWNAGTREDTQYF
CDR3nt: TGTGCCTGGAATGCCGGGACTAGGGAAGATACGCAGTATTTT

j_gene: TRBJ2-5
v_gene: TRBV6-2/TRBV6-3
d_gene: -
abundance: few
CDR3aa: CASSVQGGAGETQYF
CDR3nt: TGTGCCAGCAGTGTACAGGGCGGAGCGGGAGAGACCCAGTACTTC

j_gene: TRBJ2-2
v_gene: TRBV14
d_gene: TRBD2
abundance: many
CDR3aa: CASSPYRRGRDTGELFF
CDR3nt: TGTGCCAGCAGCCCCTATCGCCGAGGGAGGGACACCGGGGAGCTGTTTTTT

j_gene: TRBJ2-5
v_gene: TRBV12-3/TRBV12-4
d_gene: -
abundance: -
CDR3aa: CASSLYSQETQYF
CDR3nt: TGTGCCAGCAGTTTATACAGCCAAGAGACCCAGTACTTC

j_gene: TRBJ1-1
v_gene: TRBV7-2
d_gene: -
abundance: many
CDR3aa: CASSLGNREGEAFF
CDR3nt: TGTGCCAGCAGCTTAGGGAACAGGGAAGGGGAGGCTTTCTTT

j_gene: TRBJ1-1
v_gene: TRBV27
d_gene: -
abundance: few
CDR3aa: CASSWGRDGNTEAFF
CDR3nt: TGTGCCAGCAGCTGGGGTCGGGACGGGAACACTGAAGCTTTCTTT

j_gene: TRBJ2-5
v_gene: TRBV20-1
d_gene: -
abundance: many
CDR3aa: CSAEIRARETQYF
CDR3nt: TGCAGTGCCGAAATAAGGGCGAGAGAGACCCAGTACTTC

j_gene: TRBJ1-4
v_gene: TRBV4-2
d_gene: -
abundance: once
CDR3aa: CASSQVRGPQVFF
CDR3nt: TGTGCCAGCAGCCAAGTTCGAGGACCCCAGGTGTTTTTT

j_gene: TRBJ2-1
v_gene: TRBV6-5
d_gene: -
abundance: many
CDR3aa: CASSYVGGASYNEQFF
CDR3nt: TGTGCCAGCAGTTACGTTGGGGGGGCGTCCTACAATGAGCAGTTCTTC

j_gene: TRBJ1-4
v_gene: TRBV19
d_gene: -
abundance: -
CDR3aa: CASSIVGGAPANEKLFF
CDR3nt: TGTGCCAGTAGTATAGTAGGAGGGGCGCCGGCTAATGAAAAACTGTTTTTT

j_gene: TRBJ2-1
v_gene: TRBV28
d_gene: -
abundance: many
CDR3aa: CASSLRQNNEQFF
CDR3nt: TGTGCCAGCAGTTTAAGACAGAACAATGAGCAGTTCTTC

j_gene: TRBJ2-2
v_gene: TRBV28
d_gene: -
abundance: many
CDR3aa: CASSFHRGTGELFF
CDR3nt: TGTGCCAGCAGTTTCCACCGGGGGACCGGGGAGCTGTTTTTT

j_gene: TRBJ2-7
v_gene: TRBV7-2
d_gene: -
abundance: many
CDR3aa: CASTLDYEQYF
CDR3nt: TGTGCCAGCACCTTGGACTACGAGCAGTACTTC

j_gene: TRBJ2-5
v_gene: TRBV28
d_gene: TRBD2
abundance: -
CDR3aa: CASSTGTSGRETQYF
CDR3nt: TGTGCCAGCAGCACCGGGACTAGCGGGAGAGAGACCCAGTACTTC

j_gene: TRBJ2-5
v_gene: TRBV25-1
d_gene: -
abundance: many
CDR3aa: CASRRAAGQETQYF
CDR3nt: TGTGCCAGCAGGAGGGCGGCGGGACAAGAGACCCAGTACTTC

j_gene: TRBJ2-2
v_gene: TRBV28
d_gene: -
abundance: -
CDR3aa: CASSLQHTGELFF
CDR3nt: TGTGCCAGCAGTTTACAACACACCGGGGAGCTGTTTTTT

j_gene: TRBJ1-6
v_gene: TRBV23-1
d_gene: -
abundance: few
CDR3aa: CASSQSGSPLHF
CDR3nt: TGCGCCAGCAGTCAATCAGGATCACCCCTCCACTTT

j_gene: TRBJ1-1
v_gene: TRBV20-1
d_gene: -
abundance: -
CDR3aa: CSASLGVAGMGSEAFF
CDR3nt: TGCAGTGCTAGTTTGGGTGTAGCCGGGATGGGAAGTGAAGCTTTCTTT